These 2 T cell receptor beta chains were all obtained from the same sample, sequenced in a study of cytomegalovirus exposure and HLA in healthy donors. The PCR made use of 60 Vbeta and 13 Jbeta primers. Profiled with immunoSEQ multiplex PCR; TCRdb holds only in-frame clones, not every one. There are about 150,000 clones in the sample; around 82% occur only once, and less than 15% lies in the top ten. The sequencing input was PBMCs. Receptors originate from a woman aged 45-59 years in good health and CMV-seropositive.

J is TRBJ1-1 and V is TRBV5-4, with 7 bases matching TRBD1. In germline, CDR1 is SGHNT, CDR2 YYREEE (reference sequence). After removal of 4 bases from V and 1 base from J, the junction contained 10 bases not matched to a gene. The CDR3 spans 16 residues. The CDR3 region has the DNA TGTGCCAGCAGCCCTCGAGCCGGGACAGAGAACACTGAAGCTTTCTTT. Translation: CASSPRAGTENTEAFF.

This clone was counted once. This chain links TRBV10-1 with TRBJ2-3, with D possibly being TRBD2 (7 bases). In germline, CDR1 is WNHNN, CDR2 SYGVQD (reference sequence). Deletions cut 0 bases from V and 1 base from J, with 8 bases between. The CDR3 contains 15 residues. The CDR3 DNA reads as TGCGCCAGCAGTGAGTCGGGGGGGCGCACAGATACGCAGTATTTT. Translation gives CASSESGGRTDTQYF.